The 29 T cell receptor beta chains listed next were all sequenced from one sample in a study of T cell changes during pregnancy in multiple sclerosis. Libraries were prepared by immunoSEQ multiplex PCR; TCRdb keeps only in-frame clonotypes and omits some of them. The table records roughly 64,000 clones, about 96% of them present only once. The material sequenced was CD8+ T cells from peripheral blood mononuclear cells, taken after pregnancy. These receptors came from a female donor with multiple sclerosis, enrolled in a pregnancy study.

To note about this clone: A junction end diverges from the germline sequence, so it may reflect a read error. The gene calls are TRBV19 and TRBJ2-2, with D possibly being TRBD2 (5 bases). This CDR3 spans 13 amino acids. CDR1 and CDR2 from the germline V gene are LNHDA and SQIVND (reference sequence). The CDR3 sequence: CASSIGGHRGAVF. For the CDR3, the DNA is TGTGCCAGTAGTATAGGAGGGCACCGGGGAGCTGTTTTT.

The V and J genes are TRBV19 and TRBJ2-1; 8 nucleotides agree with TRBD1. V lost 1 base to trimming and J lost 9 bases; unmatched junction nucleotides: 2. Germline values: CDR1 LNHDA, CDR2 SQIVND (reference sequence). The CDR3 runs to 13 residues. The CDR3 DNA is TGTGCCAGTAGTATAGTGGGGACAGGTGAGCAGTTCTTC. Translating it yields CASSIVGTGEQFF.

The rearrangement links TRBV9 to TRBJ2-5, with 9 positions matching TRBD1. CDR1 SGDLS and CDR2 YYNGEE come from the germline V gene. The junction had 8 bases not matched to a gene; V was cut back by 4 bases and J by 4 bases. CDR3 length equals 15 residues. CDR3 residues: CASSSRDRDTETQYF. The CDR3 nucleotides are TGTGCCAGCAGCTCCAGGGACAGGGACACAGAGACCCAGTACTTC. Complete variable domain (other parts from reference TRBV9 and TRBJ2-5): DSGVTQTPKHLITATGQRVTLRCSPRSGDLSVYWYQQSLDQGLQFLIQYYNGEERAKGNILERFSAQQFPDLHSELNLSSLELGDSALYFCASSSRDRDTETQYFGPGTRLLVL.

CDR3 sequence: CASSQESGRSYEQYF. For the CDR3, the DNA is TGTGCCAGCAGCCAAGAAAGCGGGAGGTCCTACGAGCAGTACTTC. V is TRBV14 and J is TRBJ2-7; TRBD2 matches at 9 bases. Germline V gene sequence: CDR1 SGHDN, CDR2 FVKESK. This CDR3 region has 15 residues. V trimming: 0 bases; J trimming: 1 base; junction bases outside the gene matches: 1.

The chain has TRBV7-9 and TRBJ2-5; weak D call: TRBD1 (6 bases). Trimming pared 5 bases from V and 5 bases from J, leaving 18 bases between. Germline V gene sequence: CDR1 SEHNR, CDR2 FQNEAQ (reference sequence). The CDR3 sequence is 15 residues long. For the CDR3, the DNA is TGTGCCAGCAGCCGGGCACAGGGCTGGGGCGAGACCCAGTACTTC. Translation: CASSRAQGWGETQYF.

The V gene is TRBV29-1, the J gene TRBJ1-1; D gene uncertain. The CDR3 is 13 residues long. V was trimmed by 0 bases and J by 2 bases, leaving 7 bases between them. Germline V lookup: CDR1 SQVTM, CDR2 ANQGSEA. The CDR3 DNA reads TGCAGCGTTGAAGAGTTTGTAAACACTGAAGCTTTCTTT. Its protein product is CSVEEFVNTEAFF.

The chain uses TRBV6-5 and TRBJ2-7, with 11 bases aligning to TRBD2. Trimming cost V 3 bases and J 5 bases; bases outside gene matches: 3. Germline lookup yields CDR1 MNHEY and CDR2 SVGAGI. This CDR3 region has 14 residues. CDR3 DNA sequence: TGTGCCAGCAGTTATCTACTAGCGGGAGACGAGCAGTACTTC. It encodes CASSYLLAGDEQYF.

This clone was detected only a few times. V usage is TRBV30 and J usage is TRBJ1-1, with D maybe TRBD1 (6 bases). The CDR3 consists of 15 residues. The V and J ends lost 0 bases and 1 base respectively, with 12 bases between them. Germline loops: CDR1 GTSNPN, CDR2 SVGIG (reference sequence). In DNA, the CDR3 is TGTGCCTGGAGTGTACCCGACAGGCCGAACACTGAAGCTTTCTTT. Its translation is CAWSVPDRPNTEAFF.

V and J are TRBV19 and TRBJ2-2; 7 bases map to TRBD1. From germline, CDR1 is LNHDA and CDR2 SQIVND (reference sequence). V was clipped by 8 bases and J by 2 bases; unmatched bases: 5. The CDR3 loop spans 14 amino acids. The CDR3 region has the DNA TGTGCCAGTTCTTGGACAGGCAACACCGGGGAGCTGTTTTTT. As protein: CASSWTGNTGELFF. Together with reference TRBV19 and TRBJ2-2, the CDR3 gives the full variable domain: DGGITQSPKYLFRKEGQNVTLSCEQNLNHDAMYWYRQDPGQGLRLIYYSQIVNDFQKGDIAEGYSVSREKKESFPLTVTSAQKNPTAFYLCASSWTGNTGELFFGEGSRLTVL.

The chain couples TRBV28 to TRBJ1-5; D might be TRBD1 (5 bases). Germline V gene sequence: CDR1 MDHEN, CDR2 SYDVKM. V was clipped by 2 bases and J by 3 bases, with 11 bases between them. The CDR3 totals 15 residues. The CDR3 nucleotides read TGTGCCAGCAGTTTAGTTGGGGCACTCAATCAGCCCCAGCATTTT. Protein product: CASSLVGALNQPQHF.

V gene TRBV9 combines with J gene TRBJ2-7, with 7 nucleotides matching TRBD2. The CDR3 sequence is 16 residues long. With V trimmed by 3 bases and J by 7 bases, 16 bases remained unmatched. CDR1 and CDR2 (germline): SGDLS, YYNGEE. CDR3 protein: CASSAGGGTPPMEQYF. DNA for the CDR3: TGTGCCAGCAGCGCGGGAGGTGGGACTCCACCAATGGAGCAGTACTTC.

The rearrangement uses TRBV19 and TRBJ2-1; 12 bases align to TRBD2. The CDR3 is 16 residues long. The J segment lost 6 bases and the V segment lost 6 bases, leaving 9 bases of the junction unmatched. Germline lookup yields CDR1 LNHDA and CDR2 SQIVND (reference sequence). The CDR3 DNA follows: TGTGCCAGTAGCGGCACTCGACTAGCGGGAGTCAATGAGCAGTTCTTC. It is translated as CASSGTRLAGVNEQFF.

The chain links TRBV7-2 to TRBJ1-4; 7 bases match TRBD1. Trimming removed 1 base from V and 5 bases from J; junction bases left unmatched: 1. The CDR3 totals 14 residues. Germline CDR1 and CDR2: SGHTA and FQGNSA. The CDR3, as DNA: TGTGCCAGCAGCTTAGTGACAGGGAATGAAAAACTGTTTTTT. Translated: CASSLVTGNEKLFF.

V usage is TRBV7-9 and J usage is TRBJ2-6; D is perhaps TRBD1 (5 bases). Trimming cost V 11 bases and J 0 bases, with 17 bases left between them. CDR3 length equals 16 residues. Germline V CDR1 and CDR2: SEHNR, FQNEAQ (reference sequence). The CDR3 here is CALLGRVASGANVLTF. CDR3 coding DNA: TGTGCCCTCCTGGGCAGGGTCGCCTCTGGGGCCAACGTCCTGACTTTC.

The chain combines TRBV18 with TRBJ2-7; 9 bases fit TRBD1. Germline CDR1 reads KGHSH; CDR2 reads LQKENI. V dropped 2 bases and J dropped 4; count of bases not matched to a gene: 18. This CDR3 has 19 residues. CDR3 DNA sequence: TGTGCCAGCTCACCAATGAGAACTGTGGGGACAGGGAAATATTACGAGCAGTACTTC. It is translated as CASSPMRTVGTGKYYEQYF.

The chain carries TRBV15 and TRBJ2-1; tentatively, D is TRBD2 (5 bases). V was pared by 0 bases and J by 6 bases, with 12 bases between. The CDR3 is 15 residues long. In germline, CDR1 is LNHNV, CDR2 YYDKDF (reference sequence). Written as DNA, the CDR3 is TGTGCCACCAGCAGAGACGGCGGGCGGACCAATGAGCAGTTCTTC. Protein product: CATSRDGGRTNEQFF.

V and J are TRBV19 and TRBJ2-1; D unresolved. Germline V gives CDR1 LNHDA, CDR2 SQIVND (reference sequence). The CDR3 is 16 residues long. The V gene lost 3 bases and the J gene lost 0 bases, with 12 bases spanning the gap. CDR3 coding DNA: TGTGCCAGTAGTATGGTAGCCCCGAGCTCCTACAATGAGCAGTTCTTC. Protein: CASSMVAPSSYNEQFF.

This rearrangement joins TRBV6-5 to TRBJ2-5; 7 nucleotides line up with TRBD2. The J segment lost 4 bases and the V segment lost 5 bases, leaving 4 bases of the junction unmatched. This CDR3 comprises 13 residues. CDR1 is MNHEY, CDR2 SVGAGI, per germline. The CDR3 sequence is CASSRAGRETQYF. Written as DNA, the CDR3 is TGTGCCAGCAGTCGAGCGGGAAGAGAGACCCAGTACTTC.

This rearrangement joins TRBV13 to TRBJ1-5; 7 bases are a match to TRBD1. The CDR3 is 15 residues long. In germline, CDR1 is PRHDT, CDR2 FYEKMQ (reference sequence). V shed 5 bases, J shed 6 bases, and the junction held 10 bases outside the gene matches. CDR3 in amino acids: CASSRGGPVAQPQHF. The CDR3 nucleotides read TGTGCCAGCAGCCGAGGGGGCCCAGTCGCTCAGCCCCAGCATTTT.

The J gene is TRBJ2-7, the V gene TRBV28, with TRBD1 matching 7 bases. Trimming removed 3 bases from V and 4 bases from J; junction bases left unmatched: 3. Germline V gives CDR1 MDHEN, CDR2 SYDVKM. CDR3 length equals 13 residues. CDR3 sequence (DNA): TGTGCCAGCAGTTTTTTACAGGGGTACGAGCAGTACTTC. Protein product: CASSFLQGYEQYF.

This sequence joins TRBV2 and TRBJ2-7; perhaps TRBD2 as D (6 bases). V lost 1 base and J lost 6, with 16 bases in between. The CDR3 extends over 15 amino acids. Germline values: CDR1 SNHLY, CDR2 FYNNEI. DNA for the CDR3: TGTGCCAGCAGTGAAGGTCTGGGCGGGGTGAGCGAGCAGTACTTC. Translating gives CASSEGLGGVSEQYF.

This clone was recorded once. The chain has TRBV14 and TRBJ2-7; D not resolved. Trimming took 0 bases from V and 0 from J, leaving 3 bases between them. The CDR3 runs to 13 residues. Germline V gene lookup returns CDR1 SGHDN and CDR2 FVKESK. CDR3 protein: CASSQDFSYEQYF. The CDR3 DNA is TGTGCCAGCAGCCAAGACTTCTCCTACGAGCAGTACTTC.

The gene calls are TRBV5-5 and TRBJ1-2, with D unresolved. Trimming removed 0 bases from V and 10 bases from J, with 16 bases in between. Germline CDR1 is SGHKS and CDR2 is YYEKEE (reference sequence). This CDR3 region has 14 residues. In nucleotides, the CDR3 is TGTGCCAGCAGCTTGGGATGGGCCCCGGATATCTACACCTTC. It codes for CASSLGWAPDIYTF. The full variable domain, completed using reference TRBV5-5 and TRBJ1-2, is DAGVTQSPTHLIKTRGQQVTLRCSPISGHKSVSWYQQVLGQGPQFIFQYYEKEERGRGNFPDRFSARQFPNYSSELNVNALLLGDSALYLCASSLGWAPDIYTFGSGTRLTVV.

This clone was found once. The chain couples TRBV5-4 to TRBJ2-7; 7 bases are a match to TRBD1. Losses at the gene ends were 6 bases for V and 3 bases for J; bases not matched to a gene: 15. Per germline, CDR1 SGHNT and CDR2 YYREEE (reference sequence). The CDR3 spans 16 residues. The CDR3, as DNA: TGTGCCAGCACCCCGGGTCCCGGGACAGTAAACTACGAGCAGTACTTC. Protein sequence: CASTPGPGTVNYEQYF.

The chain combines TRBV5-6 with TRBJ2-7; 11 nucleotides match TRBD1. V shed 5 bases and J 4 bases; nucleotides not matched to a gene: 5. The CDR3 is made up of 14 amino acids. Germline loops: CDR1 SGHDT, CDR2 YYEEEE. In DNA, the CDR3 is TGTGCCAGCAGGCACCGGGACAGGGGGTACGAGCAGTACTTC. Its translation is CASRHRDRGYEQYF.

The rearrangement links TRBV15 to TRBJ2-1, with D possibly matching TRBD2 (5 bases). The V gene's germline CDR1 is LNHNV and CDR2 YYDKDF (reference sequence). CDR3 length: 14 amino acids. The V end lost 1 base, the J end lost 4 bases, and 8 bases lay between the germline ends. CDR3 in amino acids: CATSRVDSYNEQFF. The CDR3 DNA sequence: TGTGCCACCAGCAGAGTGGACTCATACAATGAGCAGTTCTTC.

In this sample, this clone turned up once. The chain employs TRBV30 and TRBJ2-5, with 11 nucleotides matching TRBD2. The V segment lost 2 bases and the J segment 2 bases; nucleotides outside the gene matches: 7. This CDR3 has 16 residues. From germline, CDR1 is GTSNPN and CDR2 SVGIG (reference sequence). The CDR3, as DNA: TGTGCCTGGAGTCCACCGGGACTAGCGGAACAAGAGACCCAGTACTTC. Its translation: CAWSPPGLAEQETQYF.

The chain employs TRBV7-9 and TRBJ1-1; no clear D. CDR3 length: 15 amino acids. The V end lost 8 bases, the J end lost 0 bases, and 16 bases lay between the germline ends. CDR1 and CDR2 (germline): SEHNR, FQNEAQ (reference sequence). CDR3 sequence reads: CASFTGDQMNTEAFF. The DNA for the CDR3 is TGTGCCAGCTTCACCGGGGATCAAATGAACACTGAAGCTTTCTTT.

The V gene is TRBV9, the J gene TRBJ2-2, with 10 nucleotides matching TRBD2. The CDR3 sequence is 17 residues long. The junction had 9 bases not matched to a gene; V was cut back by 3 bases and J by 4 bases. Per the germline V gene, CDR1 is SGDLS and CDR2 is YYNGEE. In DNA, the CDR3 is TGTGCCAGCAGCGAACCCGCTAGCGGGAGTTTCACCGGGGAGCTGTTTTTT. Protein: CASSEPASGSFTGELFF.